A single sample is the source of the 29 T cell receptor beta chains below, sequenced in a study of CD8 T cells in ankylosing spondylitis. A single record per CDR3 protein comes from TCRdb applying MiXCR to the 5' RACE reads. The table lists about 160,000 distinct CDR3 sequences, 9.8% of them singletons. The specimen sequenced was blood, either unsorted or a sorted T cell fraction (not recorded which). The receptors originated from a female donor with ankylosing spondylitis or in good health (not recorded which).

Regarding this clonotype: Just one base apart from a much larger clone, this may be a read error. This chain uses TRBV7-9 with TRBJ2-3; D may be TRBD2 (5 bases). Trimming cost V 6 bases and J 8 bases, with 18 bases left between them. CDR3 length equals 14 residues. CDR1 is SEHNR, CDR2 FQNEAQ, per germline (reference sequence). CDR3 nucleotides: TGTGCCAGCAGGTCAGGACCCCAGAGCGGTACGCAGTATTTT. It yields the protein CASRSGPQSGTQYF. The whole variable domain, filled in from reference TRBV7-9 and TRBJ2-3, reads DTGVSQNPRHKITKRGQNVTFRCDPISEHNRLYWYRQTLGQGPEFLTYFQNEAQLEKSRLLSDRFSAERPKGSFSTLEIQRTEQGDSAMYLCASRSGPQSGTQYFGPGTRLTVL.

This clonotype appeared many times. The CDR3 region has the DNA TGTGCAGGGGGACATAGACAGGGAGAATTCCTGAACACTGAAGCTTTCTTT. It translates to CAGGHRQGEFLNTEAFF. The chain links TRBV27 to TRBJ1-1; 7 bases agree with TRBD1. CDR1 MNHEY and CDR2 SMNVEV come from the germline V gene (reference sequence). The CDR3 contains 17 residues.

The chain uses TRBV4-3 and TRBJ1-1; D may be TRBD1 (5 bases). Trimming removed 4 bases at V and 4 bases at J, with 19 bases between. Germline values: CDR1 LGHNA, CDR2 YSLEER. This CDR3 contains 16 residues. The CDR3: CASSPHSRGAGTEAFF. CDR3 bases: TGCGCCAGCAGCCCCCATAGTCGAGGGGCCGGCACTGAAGCTTTCTTT.

V usage is TRBV28 and J usage is TRBJ1-5; a weak D match, TRBD1 (6 bases). Trimming removed 3 bases at V and 10 bases at J, with 10 bases between. The germline gives CDR1 MDHEN, CDR2 SYDVKM. The CDR3 extends over 12 amino acids. In DNA form, the CDR3 reads TGTGCCAGCAGTTTGAGGGACATACCCCAGCATTTT. It is translated as CASSLRDIPQHF.

This clonotype was detected a few times. DNA of the CDR3: TGTGCCAGCAGCTCCAAAGATCGACAGCTATTTGATATTGGGACCCAGTACTTC. It yields the protein CASSSKDRQLFDIGTQYF. J is TRBJ2-5 and V is TRBV5-6; tentatively, D is TRBD1 (5 bases). Germline CDR1 is SGHDT and CDR2 is YYEEEE. The ends were cut back, 3 bases at V and 7 bases at J, with 28 bases in the middle. The CDR3 has 18 residues.

V usage is TRBV12-3 or TRBV12-4 and J usage is TRBJ2-2; TRBD2 is a possible D gene (6 bases). The CDR3 has 14 amino acids. Trimming left V 3 bases short and J 4 bases short, with 9 bases between. CDR3 sequence (DNA): TGTGCCAGCAGTTTTAGCGGAACCACCGGGGAGCTGTTTTTT. It encodes CASSFSGTTGELFF.

Here the CDR3 reads CASSQDLGTELFF. In DNA form, the CDR3 reads TGTGCCAGCAGCCAAGATCTTGGGACAGAACTGTTCTTC. The chain joins TRBV14 to TRBJ2-1; 7 nucleotides line up with TRBD1. There are 13 residues in the CDR3. V dropped 0 bases and J dropped 15; count of bases not matched to a gene: 8. Germline V gene data show CDR1 as SGHDN and CDR2 as FVKESK.

The rearrangement uses TRBV7-9 and TRBJ2-3, with TRBD2 identical over 12 bases. V was clipped by 4 bases and J by 0 bases; unmatched bases: 5. Germline V gene sequence: CDR1 SEHNR, CDR2 FQNEAQ (reference sequence). The CDR3 totals 17 residues. The CDR3 is CASSSGLAGTSTDTQYF. CDR3 sequence (DNA): TGTGCCAGCAGCTCCGGACTAGCGGGGACAAGCACAGATACGCAGTATTTT. Together with reference TRBV7-9 and TRBJ2-3, the CDR3 gives the full variable domain: DTGVSQNPRHKITKRGQNVTFRCDPISEHNRLYWYRQTLGQGPEFLTYFQNEAQLEKSRLLSDRFSAERPKGSFSTLEIQRTEQGDSAMYLCASSSGLAGTSTDTQYFGPGTRLTVL.

The table lists this clonotype with many counts. The J gene is TRBJ2-5, the V gene TRBV12-3 or TRBV12-4; TRBD2 is a possible D gene (6 bases). Deletions cut 3 bases from V and 4 bases from J, with 12 bases between. The CDR3 is made up of 14 amino acids. Written as DNA, the CDR3 is TGTGCCAGCAGTTTGGGGACTGGGTCAGAGACCCAGTACTTC. Its translation: CASSLGTGSETQYF.

This clonotype occurred a few times. The V call is TRBV11-2, the J call TRBJ1-1; 7 bases align to TRBD1. CDR1 and CDR2 from the germline V gene are SGHAT and FQNNGV. J lost 1 base, V lost 5 bases, and 7 bases had no gene match. The CDR3 has 15 residues. CDR3 sequence reads: CASSPMNRGNTEAFF. CDR3 bases: TGTGCCAGCAGCCCAATGAACAGGGGGAACACTGAAGCTTTCTTT.

Many counts were recorded for this clonotype. This chain connects TRBV6-2 or TRBV6-3 to TRBJ2-7; D remains ambiguous. The CDR3 loop spans 9 amino acids. Trimming shortened V by 11 bases and J by 5 bases, and 7 bases separated the two germline ends. The V gene's germline CDR1 is MNHEY and CDR2 SVGEGT. The CDR3 loop is CAFNHEQYF. In DNA form, the CDR3 reads TGTGCCTTCAACCACGAGCAGTACTTC.

This clonotype was picked up a small number of times. The chain joins TRBV5-1 to TRBJ2-7; 9 nucleotides agree with TRBD2. J lost 5 bases, V lost 0 bases, and 3 bases had no gene match. The CDR3 sequence is 14 residues long. The germline V gene has CDR1 SGHRS and CDR2 YFSETQ. The CDR3 loop is CASSLEREDNEQYF. CDR3 coding DNA: TGCGCCAGCAGCTTGGAGCGGGAGGACAACGAGCAGTACTTC.

This chain uses TRBV11-2 with TRBJ2-1; 11 bases are a match to TRBD2. V lost 4 bases and J lost 3; bases outside the gene matches: 2. CDR1 is SGHAT and CDR2 is FQNNGV in the germline V gene. CDR3 length equals 15 residues. The CDR3 loop reads CASSYSGGDYNEQFF. The CDR3 DNA reads as TGTGCCAGCAGCTATAGCGGGGGGGACTACAATGAGCAGTTCTTC.

This clonotype has a handful of counts. V is TRBV6-6 and J is TRBJ1-2; 7 positions match TRBD1. CDR1 and CDR2 (germline): MNHNY, SVGAGI (reference sequence). After removal of 4 bases from V and 10 bases from J, the junction contained 3 bases not matched to a gene. The CDR3 spans 11 residues. CDR3 in DNA: TGTGCCAGCAGTTTCGGACAGGACTACACCTTC. It specifies CASSFGQDYTF.

In this sample, this clonotype turned up many times. The chain carries TRBV12-3 or TRBV12-4 and TRBJ2-7; 9 bases match TRBD2. The CDR3 spans 15 residues. The junction had 8 bases not matched to a gene; V was cut back by 6 bases and J by 2 bases. CDR3 in amino acids: CASSSSGSTTYEQYF. The CDR3 DNA reads TGTGCCAGCAGCAGTAGCGGGAGTACGACCTACGAGCAGTACTTC.

In its sample, this clonotype was seen a few times. The chain employs TRBV19 and TRBJ2-1; 14 bases fit TRBD2. The ends lost 3 bases at V and 15 bases at J; junction bases unmatched: 7. Per the germline V gene, CDR1 is LNHDA and CDR2 is SQIVND (reference sequence). The CDR3 length is 14 residues. The CDR3 spells CASSIRGLAGEVFF. The CDR3 DNA follows: TGTGCCAGTAGTATCCGGGGACTAGCGGGAGAGGTGTTCTTC.

A few counts support this clonotype. This chain connects TRBV5-1 to TRBJ2-7; no firm D call. CDR3 length: 16 residues. Trimming removed 5 bases from V and 0 bases from J, with 18 bases in between. Germline assignment: CDR1 SGHRS and CDR2 YFSETQ. This CDR3 reads CASRRTVGRSSYEQYF. DNA of the CDR3: TGCGCCAGCAGGCGTACGGTAGGACGGAGCTCCTACGAGCAGTACTTC.

The rearrangement uses TRBV4-3 and TRBJ2-5, with a tentative D call TRBD2 (6 bases). The CDR3 has 14 residues. CDR1 is LGHNA and CDR2 is YSLEER in the germline V gene. V was trimmed by 2 bases and J by 4 bases, leaving 11 bases between them. The CDR3 DNA sequence: TGCGCCAGCAGCCAACGTCTAGCGCGAGAGACCCAGTACTTC. Its protein is CASSQRLARETQYF.

The table lists this clonotype with a few counts. The chain has TRBV7-9 and TRBJ2-1; D gene ambiguous. Trimming removed 1 base from V and 6 bases from J, with 7 bases in between. This CDR3 region has 13 residues. Germline loops: CDR1 SEHNR, CDR2 FQNEAQ (reference sequence). The CDR3 here is CASSLGAPNEQFF. CDR3 DNA sequence: TGTGCCAGCAGCTTAGGTGCCCCCAATGAGCAGTTCTTC.

This clonotype was counted only a few times. The chain employs TRBV30 and TRBJ2-7, with D maybe TRBD2 (6 bases). Germline V CDR1 and CDR2: GTSNPN, SVGIG (reference sequence). The length of the CDR3 is 13 residues. V gave up 3 bases and J gave up 5 bases, with 14 bases separating them. The CDR3 DNA is TGTGCCTGGAGCCGAGGTTGGAGGGACGAGCAGTACTTC. Protein sequence: CAWSRGWRDEQYF.

The V call is TRBV29-1, the J call TRBJ2-1; the D is unclear. Per germline, CDR1 SQVTM and CDR2 ANQGSEA. The CDR3 runs to 10 residues. V gave up 6 bases and J gave up 8 bases, with 8 bases separating them. The CDR3 DNA reads TGCAGCGTAGGGAAGGATGAGCAGTTCTTC. It specifies CSVGKDEQFF.

This clonotype turned up a few times. Germline is not matched at one junction end, which may reflect a read error. The chain has TRBV7-9 and TRBJ2-6, with 8 bases fitting TRBD1. The CDR3 sequence is 17 residues long. CDR1 is SEHNR, CDR2 FQNEAQ, per germline (reference sequence). CDR3 DNA: TGTGCCAGCAGCTTAGGGACAGGGAGTCCTGGAGCCAACGTCCTGACTTTC. Translated: CASSLGTGSPGANVLTF.

For this clonotype: The junction departs from the called germline gene at one end, perhaps through a read error. The J gene is TRBJ2-3, the V gene TRBV20-1, with 7 bases fitting TRBD2. CDR1 is DFQATT and CDR2 is SNEGSKA in the germline V gene (reference sequence). CDR3 size: 15 residues. The CDR3 loop is CSARDEAGPTDTQCF. The CDR3 coding sequence is TGCAGTGCTAGAGACGAAGCGGGACCAACAGATACGCAGTGTTTT.

V gene TRBV7-6 combines with J gene TRBJ2-1, with D uncertain. Germline CDR1 SGHVS, CDR2 FNYEAQ. The V and J ends lost 5 bases and 1 base respectively, with 24 bases between them. This CDR3 spans 19 amino acids. CDR3 sequence: CASSPFTPQGPSSYNEQFF. The DNA for the CDR3 is TGTGCCAGCAGCCCCTTTACCCCCCAAGGGCCCTCTTCCTACAATGAGCAGTTCTTC.

This chain connects TRBV30 to TRBJ2-5; D might be TRBD1 (6 bases). Germline V gene lookup returns CDR1 GTSNPN and CDR2 SVGIG (reference sequence). This CDR3 has 14 residues. V was pared by 1 base and J by 5 bases, with 14 bases between. The CDR3 region has the DNA TGTGCCTGGAGTGGATCATGGGGGCTCGAGACCCAGTACTTC. Translating it yields CAWSGSWGLETQYF.

This clonotype occurred a few times. The chain uses TRBV2 and TRBJ1-5, with D unclear. The ends were cut back, 4 bases at V and 4 bases at J, with 14 bases in the middle. Germline V gene data show CDR1 as SNHLY and CDR2 as FYNNEI. The CDR3 has 15 amino acids. The CDR3, as DNA: TGTGCCAGCAGTGCCGGCCGGGCCACAAATCAGCCCCAGCATTTT. Its protein product is CASSAGRATNQPQHF.

In its sample, this clonotype was seen many times. V usage is TRBV20-1 and J usage is TRBJ1-1; possibly TRBD1 for D (6 bases). The germline V gene encodes CDR1 DFQATT and CDR2 SNEGSKA (reference sequence). V was pared by 3 bases and J by 5 bases, with 16 bases between. This CDR3 contains 14 residues. CDR3 bases: TGCAGTGCTAGGGGGGGGACACTGAGAACTGAAGCTTTCTTT. Translated: CSARGGTLRTEAFF.

The DNA of the CDR3 is TGTGCCAGCAGCGGTAGGAACTACAATGAGCAGTTCTTC. It encodes CASSGRNYNEQFF. This chain connects TRBV7-2 to TRBJ2-1; unclear D gene. The germline CDR1 and CDR2 sequences are SGHTA and FQGNSA. With 5 bases removed from V and 3 bases from J, the gap between germline ends came to 8 bases. The CDR3 is made up of 13 amino acids.

This clonotype was seen a few times. V is TRBV9 and J is TRBJ2-5; no clear D gene. The germline gives CDR1 SGDLS, CDR2 YYNGEE. V lost 4 bases and J lost 3, with 13 bases in between. The CDR3 is 14 residues long. In DNA form, the CDR3 reads TGTGCCAGCAGCTCTGACCTAGGAAAAGAGACCCAGTACTTC. Amino acids: CASSSDLGKETQYF.